This is a list of T cell receptor beta chains from one sample in a study of blood T cell repertoires in COVID-19. Sequenced by immunoSEQ multiplex PCR; TCRdb stores in-frame clones only, minus some. The sample carries under 200,000 clones, approximately 89% recorded once. Sample: PBMCs or T cells enriched from blood (not recorded which). These receptors were taken from a woman aged 18-29 years who had recovered from COVID-19. Both conserved end residues are trimmed from each CDR3. Each record gives: J gene, CDR3 length, V gene, CDR3 protein.

j_call: TRBJ2-2
cdr3_length: 14
v_call: TRBV11-2
cdr3_aa: ASSFLAGGGSGELF

j_call: TRBJ1-4
cdr3_length: 12
v_call: TRBV2
cdr3_aa: ASSEGQGREKLF

j_call: TRBJ2-7
cdr3_length: 11
v_call: TRBV2
cdr3_aa: ASSRDRGNEQY

j_call: TRBJ2-2
cdr3_length: 13
v_call: TRBV6-2/TRBV6-3
cdr3_aa: ASSRIGLGTGELF

j_call: TRBJ2-3
cdr3_length: 13
v_call: TRBV28
cdr3_aa: ASSLTGSGTDTQY

j_call: TRBJ1-3
cdr3_length: 15
v_call: TRBV28
cdr3_aa: ASSGGPRFNSGNTIY

j_call: TRBJ2-4
cdr3_length: 12
v_call: TRBV25-1
cdr3_aa: ASSERHRGNIQY

j_call: TRBJ2-5
cdr3_length: 14
v_call: TRBV5-1
cdr3_aa: ASSDDWTGSQETQY

j_call: TRBJ1-4
cdr3_length: 11
v_call: TRBV4-1
cdr3_aa: ASSRTGGEKLF

j_call: TRBJ2-3
cdr3_length: 17
v_call: TRBV5-8
cdr3_aa: ASSLWLAGGPGVTDTQY

j_call: TRBJ2-7
cdr3_length: 13
v_call: TRBV11-2
cdr3_aa: ASSSHSGSPYEQY

j_call: TRBJ2-3
cdr3_length: 15
v_call: TRBV3-1/TRBV3-2
cdr3_aa: ASSQEALAGGPDTQY

j_call: TRBJ1-2
cdr3_length: 12
v_call: TRBV4-1
cdr3_aa: ASSRSDSDYGYT

j_call: TRBJ1-1
cdr3_length: 14
v_call: TRBV4-1
cdr3_aa: ASSQAGGPINTEAF

j_call: TRBJ1-1
cdr3_length: 15
v_call: TRBV7-2
cdr3_aa: ASSRYRDRGSHTKAF

j_call: TRBJ2-7
cdr3_length: 11
v_call: TRBV6-5
cdr3_aa: ASRSGSPYEQY

j_call: TRBJ2-1
cdr3_length: 10
v_call: TRBV19
cdr3_aa: ASSIEGNEQF

j_call: TRBJ2-3
cdr3_length: 14
v_call: TRBV19
cdr3_aa: ASSMGTSGRTDTQY

j_call: TRBJ2-3
cdr3_length: 13
v_call: TRBV27
cdr3_aa: ASSALAGAVDTQY

j_call: TRBJ2-7
cdr3_length: 13
v_call: TRBV3-1/TRBV3-2
cdr3_aa: ASSQGVPGSYEQY

j_call: TRBJ2-7
cdr3_length: 12
v_call: TRBV5-8
cdr3_aa: ASSFGTGTYEQY

j_call: TRBJ2-7
cdr3_length: 9
v_call: TRBV2
cdr3_aa: ASMQRYEQY

j_call: TRBJ1-1
cdr3_length: 11
v_call: TRBV12-3/TRBV12-4
cdr3_aa: ASSASMNTEAF

j_call: TRBJ2-3
cdr3_length: 15
v_call: TRBV27
cdr3_aa: ASSPGTGQGYWDTQY

j_call: TRBJ1-2
cdr3_length: 15
v_call: TRBV28
cdr3_aa: ASSPHTIRQGVYGYT

j_call: TRBJ1-1
cdr3_length: 12
v_call: TRBV28
cdr3_aa: ASTIPGGATEAF

j_call: TRBJ2-1
cdr3_length: 15
v_call: TRBV12-5
cdr3_aa: ASPEMGGAGAVHEQF

j_call: TRBJ1-1
cdr3_length: 10
v_call: TRBV18
cdr3_aa: ASSSTGYEAF

j_call: TRBJ1-5
cdr3_length: 12
v_call: TRBV18
cdr3_aa: ASSDDSLNQPQH

j_call: TRBJ2-7
cdr3_length: 15
v_call: TRBV4-2
cdr3_aa: ASSQGGAGGPSYEQY

j_call: TRBJ2-5
cdr3_length: 14
v_call: TRBV2
cdr3_aa: ASRASSGRGAETQY

j_call: TRBJ1-3
cdr3_length: 11
v_call: TRBV6-5
cdr3_aa: ASSTQAGNTIY

j_call: TRBJ1-1
cdr3_length: 14
v_call: TRBV18
cdr3_aa: ASSPSAVQGSSEAF

j_call: TRBJ2-7
cdr3_length: 13
v_call: TRBV15
cdr3_aa: ATSRDPLAGGEQY

j_call: TRBJ1-1
cdr3_length: 13
v_call: TRBV7-9
cdr3_aa: ASSLSGRASSEAF

j_call: TRBJ1-6
cdr3_length: 16
v_call: TRBV7-2
cdr3_aa: ASSSKGTTRGANSPLH

j_call: TRBJ2-7
cdr3_length: 11
v_call: TRBV5-1
cdr3_aa: ASSLTGDYEQY

j_call: TRBJ1-2
cdr3_length: 10
v_call: TRBV7-9
cdr3_aa: AGEGQLYGYT

j_call: TRBJ2-1
cdr3_length: 14
v_call: TRBV4-2
cdr3_aa: ASAPHGSSPHNEQF

j_call: TRBJ2-2
cdr3_length: 16
v_call: TRBV28
cdr3_aa: ASSPSYTGGANTGELF

j_call: TRBJ2-7
cdr3_length: 13
v_call: TRBV1
cdr3_aa: TSSQTVSPSYEQY

j_call: TRBJ1-3
cdr3_length: 12
v_call: TRBV30
cdr3_aa: AWSVGGTGNTIY

j_call: TRBJ1-2
cdr3_length: 11
v_call: TRBV6-5
cdr3_aa: ASSYDRGHGYT

j_call: TRBJ2-5
cdr3_length: 12
v_call: TRBV7-9
cdr3_aa: ASSLASSQETQY

j_call: TRBJ1-6
cdr3_length: 12
v_call: TRBV6-5
cdr3_aa: ASKRQGGGSPLH

j_call: TRBJ1-5
cdr3_length: 12
v_call: TRBV11-2
cdr3_aa: ASSFRGHFQPQH

j_call: TRBJ2-1
cdr3_length: 14
v_call: TRBV7-8
cdr3_aa: ASSLRLAGVYNEQF

j_call: TRBJ1-3
cdr3_length: 13
v_call: TRBV4-1
cdr3_aa: ASSQVVGVGNTIY

j_call: TRBJ2-3
cdr3_length: 13
v_call: TRBV7-3
cdr3_aa: ASSSQGPQNDTQY

j_call: TRBJ2-3
cdr3_length: 14
v_call: TRBV6-6
cdr3_aa: ASSHELAGVGDTQY

j_call: TRBJ2-2
cdr3_length: 13
v_call: TRBV6-5
cdr3_aa: ASSRGGSNTGELF

j_call: TRBJ2-1
cdr3_length: 12
v_call: TRBV7-9
cdr3_aa: ASSPRTSSNEQF

j_call: TRBJ2-1
cdr3_length: 11
v_call: TRBV5-1
cdr3_aa: ASSLVAGGEQF

j_call: TRBJ1-2
cdr3_length: 13
v_call: TRBV27
cdr3_aa: ASSLTAGTGNGYT

j_call: TRBJ2-2
cdr3_length: 16
v_call: TRBV9
cdr3_aa: ASSVRIGTSGNTGELF

j_call: TRBJ2-7
cdr3_length: 17
v_call: TRBV5-1
cdr3_aa: ASSPSVVASGRTTYEQY

j_call: TRBJ2-1
cdr3_length: 8
v_call: TRBV2
cdr3_aa: ASTGDGTF

j_call: TRBJ1-5
cdr3_length: 15
v_call: TRBV28
cdr3_aa: ASSLAAGIWGEKPQH

j_call: TRBJ1-6
cdr3_length: 13
v_call: TRBV9
cdr3_aa: ASSVGFDRNSPLH